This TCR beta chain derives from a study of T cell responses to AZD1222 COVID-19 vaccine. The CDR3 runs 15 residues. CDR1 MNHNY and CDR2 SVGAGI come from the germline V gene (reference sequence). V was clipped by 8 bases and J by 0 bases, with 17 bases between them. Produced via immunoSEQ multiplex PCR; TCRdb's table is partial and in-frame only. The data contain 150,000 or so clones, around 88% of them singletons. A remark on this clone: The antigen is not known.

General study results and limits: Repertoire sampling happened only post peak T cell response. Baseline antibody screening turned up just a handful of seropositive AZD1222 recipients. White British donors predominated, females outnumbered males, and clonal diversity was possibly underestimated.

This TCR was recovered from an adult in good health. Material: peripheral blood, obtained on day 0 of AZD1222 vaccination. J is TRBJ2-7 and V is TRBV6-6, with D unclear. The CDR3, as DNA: TGTGCCAGCGGGTCCCCAACCTTAGCCTCCTACGAGCAGTACTTC. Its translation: CASGSPTLASYEQYF.